Here is one T cell receptor beta chain with its context. Each CDR3 protein is one row after TCRdb ran MiXCR on the 5' RACE reads. Of about 360,000 distinct CDR3 sequences in the sample, roughly 20% were seen once. These data belong to a study of CD8 T cells in ankylosing spondylitis. Trimming pared 6 bases from V and 0 bases from J, leaving 8 bases between. CDR3 length equals 14 residues. Germline CDR1 is MNHEY and CDR2 is SVGAGI. The gene calls are TRBV6-5 and TRBJ2-2; D is unresolved. The source is a male donor with ankylosing spondylitis or in good health (not recorded which). Sequencing input: blood, either unsorted or a sorted T cell fraction (not recorded which). CDR3 protein: CASSYDANTGELFF. The CDR3 nucleotides read TGTGCCAGCAGCTACGATGCGAACACCGGGGAGCTGTTTTTT.